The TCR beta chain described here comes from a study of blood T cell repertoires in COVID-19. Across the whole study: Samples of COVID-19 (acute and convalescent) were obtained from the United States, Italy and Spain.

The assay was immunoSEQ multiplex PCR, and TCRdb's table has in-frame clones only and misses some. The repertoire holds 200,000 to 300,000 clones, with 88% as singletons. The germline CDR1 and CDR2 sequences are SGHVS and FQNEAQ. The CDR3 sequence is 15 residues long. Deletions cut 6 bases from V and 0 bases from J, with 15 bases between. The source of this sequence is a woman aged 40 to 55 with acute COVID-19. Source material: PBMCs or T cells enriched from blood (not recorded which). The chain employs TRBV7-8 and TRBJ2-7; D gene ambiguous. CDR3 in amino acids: CASRLDLQNSYEQYF. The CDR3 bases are TGTGCCAGCAGGTTGGATTTACAGAACTCCTACGAGCAGTACTTC.